The entry below gives a single T cell receptor beta chain sequence along with its context. These data are taken from a study of blood T cell repertoires in COVID-19. Study-wide background: PBMCs, B-cell-depleted T cells, or T cells were the source of the cDNA or gDNA that made up the material.

Germline CDR1 and CDR2: SGDLS and YYNGEE. Trimming removed 3 bases at V and 3 bases at J, with 15 bases between. The CDR3 has 16 residues. Repertoires were generated with immunoSEQ multiplex PCR, while TCRdb's copy carries only in-frame clones and drops some. The repertoire includes some 150,000 clones, around 90% of them detected once, and roughly 1% sits in the top ten. The chain couples TRBV9 to TRBJ2-2; D call uncertain. Source material: peripheral blood. This clonotype originated in a woman in her forties or fifties with acute or convalescent COVID-19. This CDR3 is CASSGPLRSYTGELFF. Here the CDR3 DNA reads TGTGCCAGCAGCGGTCCCCTCCGGTCCTACACCGGGGAGCTGTTTTTT.